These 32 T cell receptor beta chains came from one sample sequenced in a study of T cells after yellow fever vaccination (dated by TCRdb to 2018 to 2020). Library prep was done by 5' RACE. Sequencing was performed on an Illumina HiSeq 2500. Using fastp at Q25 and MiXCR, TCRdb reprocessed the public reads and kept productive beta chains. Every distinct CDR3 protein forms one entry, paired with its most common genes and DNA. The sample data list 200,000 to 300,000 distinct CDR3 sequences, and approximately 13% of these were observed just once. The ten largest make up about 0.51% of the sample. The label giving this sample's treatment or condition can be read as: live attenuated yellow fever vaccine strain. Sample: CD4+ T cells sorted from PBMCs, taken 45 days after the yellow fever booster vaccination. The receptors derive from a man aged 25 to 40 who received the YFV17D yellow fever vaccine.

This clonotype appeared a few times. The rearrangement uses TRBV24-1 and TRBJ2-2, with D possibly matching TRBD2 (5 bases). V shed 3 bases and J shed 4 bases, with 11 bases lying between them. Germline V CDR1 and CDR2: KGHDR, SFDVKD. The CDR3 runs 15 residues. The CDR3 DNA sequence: TGTGCCACCAGTGATCCAACCGGACTCACCGGGGAGCTGTTTTTT. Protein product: CATSDPTGLTGELFF.

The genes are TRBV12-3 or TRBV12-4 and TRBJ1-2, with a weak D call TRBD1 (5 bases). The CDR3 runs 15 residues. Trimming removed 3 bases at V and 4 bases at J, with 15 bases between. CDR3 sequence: CASSFGGGRRYGYTF. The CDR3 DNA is TGTGCCAGCAGTTTCGGGGGGGGTAGACGCTATGGCTACACCTTC.

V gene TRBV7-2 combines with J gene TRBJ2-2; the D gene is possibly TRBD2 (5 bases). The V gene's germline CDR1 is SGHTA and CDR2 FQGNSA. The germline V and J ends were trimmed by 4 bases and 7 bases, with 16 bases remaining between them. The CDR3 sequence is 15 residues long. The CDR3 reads CASSSQLLGNGELFF. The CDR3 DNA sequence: TGTGCCAGCAGCTCGCAGTTACTAGGGAACGGGGAGCTGTTTTTT.

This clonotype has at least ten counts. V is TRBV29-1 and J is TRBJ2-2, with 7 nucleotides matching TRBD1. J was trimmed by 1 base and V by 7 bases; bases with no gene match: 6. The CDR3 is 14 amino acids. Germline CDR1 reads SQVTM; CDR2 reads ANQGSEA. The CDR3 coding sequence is TGCAGCGCCCGGGGACAGCTGAACACCGGGGAGCTGTTTTTT. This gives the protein CSARGQLNTGELFF.

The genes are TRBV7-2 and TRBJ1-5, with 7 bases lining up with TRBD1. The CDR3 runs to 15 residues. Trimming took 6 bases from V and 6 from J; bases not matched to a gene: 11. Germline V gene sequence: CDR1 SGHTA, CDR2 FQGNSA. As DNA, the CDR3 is TGTGCCAGCAGTTCCGGGACAGCCGTTTTTCAGCCCCAGCATTTT. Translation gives CASSSGTAVFQPQHF.

The chain's CDR3 is CASRNSGTDNEQFF. The CDR3 DNA follows: TGTGCCAGCAGGAATTCCGGGACCGACAATGAGCAGTTCTTC. The chain employs TRBV6-2 or TRBV6-3 and TRBJ2-1; TRBD1 or TRBD2 may be the D gene (5 bases each). The germline V gene has CDR1 MNHEY and CDR2 SVGEGT. Trimming left V 6 bases short and J 5 bases short, with 14 bases between. There are 14 residues in the CDR3.

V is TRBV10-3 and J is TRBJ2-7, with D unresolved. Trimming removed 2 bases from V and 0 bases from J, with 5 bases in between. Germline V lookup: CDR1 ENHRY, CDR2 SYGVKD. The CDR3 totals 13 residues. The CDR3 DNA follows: TGTGCCATCAGTGAGCAGAGCTCCTACGAGCAGTACTTC. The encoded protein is CAISEQSSYEQYF.

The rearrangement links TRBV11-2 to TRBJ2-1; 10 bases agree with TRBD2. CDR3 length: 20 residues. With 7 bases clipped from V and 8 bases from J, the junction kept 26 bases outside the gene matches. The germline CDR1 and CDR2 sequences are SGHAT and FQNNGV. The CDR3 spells CASTSTGRVTSGTFRHEQFF. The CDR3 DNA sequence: TGTGCCAGCACCAGTACAGGGAGGGTAACTAGCGGGACATTTAGGCATGAGCAGTTCTTC.

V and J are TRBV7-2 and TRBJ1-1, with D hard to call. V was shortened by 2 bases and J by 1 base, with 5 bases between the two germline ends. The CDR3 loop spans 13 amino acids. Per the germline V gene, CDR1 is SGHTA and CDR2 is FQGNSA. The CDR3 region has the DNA TGTGCCAGCAGCTTAAGTGAGAACACTGAAGCTTTCTTT. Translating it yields CASSLSENTEAFF.

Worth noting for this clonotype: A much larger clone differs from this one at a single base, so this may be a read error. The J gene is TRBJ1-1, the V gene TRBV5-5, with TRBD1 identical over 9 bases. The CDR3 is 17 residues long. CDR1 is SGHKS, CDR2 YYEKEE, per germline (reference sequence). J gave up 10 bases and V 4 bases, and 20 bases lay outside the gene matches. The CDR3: CASSPGGQGGALIVAFF. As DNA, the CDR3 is TGTGCCAGCAGCCCTGGGGGACAGGGTGGTGCCTTAATCGTAGCTTTCTTT.

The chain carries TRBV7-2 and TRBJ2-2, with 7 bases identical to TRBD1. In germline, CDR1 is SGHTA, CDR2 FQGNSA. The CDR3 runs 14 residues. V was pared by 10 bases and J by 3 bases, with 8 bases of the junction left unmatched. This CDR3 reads CATPDRRDTGELFF. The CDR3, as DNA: TGTGCCACCCCGGACAGGAGAGACACCGGGGAGCTGTTTTTT.

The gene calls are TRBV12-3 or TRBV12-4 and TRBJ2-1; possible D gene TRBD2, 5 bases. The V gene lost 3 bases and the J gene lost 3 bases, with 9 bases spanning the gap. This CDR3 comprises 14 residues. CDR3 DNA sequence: TGTGCCAGCAGTTTGTCGGGAAACTACAATGAGCAGTTCTTC. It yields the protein CASSLSGNYNEQFF.

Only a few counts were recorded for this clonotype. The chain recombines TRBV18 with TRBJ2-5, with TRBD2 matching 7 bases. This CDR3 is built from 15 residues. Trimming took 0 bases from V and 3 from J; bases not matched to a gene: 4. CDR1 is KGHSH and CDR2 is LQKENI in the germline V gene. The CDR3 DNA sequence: TGTGCCAGCTCACCACCGTCTAGCGGAGAAGAGACCCAGTACTTC. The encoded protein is CASSPPSSGEETQYF. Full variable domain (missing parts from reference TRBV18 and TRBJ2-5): NAGVMQNPRHLVRRRGQEARLRCSPMKGHSHVYWYRQLPEEGLKFMVYLQKENIIDESGMPKERFSAEFPKEGPSILRIQQVVRGDSAAYFCASSPPSSGEETQYFGPGTRLLVL.

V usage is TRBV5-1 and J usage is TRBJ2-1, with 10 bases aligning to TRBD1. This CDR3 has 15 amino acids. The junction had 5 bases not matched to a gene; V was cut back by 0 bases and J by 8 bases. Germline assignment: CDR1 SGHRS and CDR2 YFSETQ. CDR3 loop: CASSLGQGAVHEQFF. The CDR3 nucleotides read TGCGCCAGCAGCTTGGGACAGGGGGCTGTACATGAGCAGTTCTTC.

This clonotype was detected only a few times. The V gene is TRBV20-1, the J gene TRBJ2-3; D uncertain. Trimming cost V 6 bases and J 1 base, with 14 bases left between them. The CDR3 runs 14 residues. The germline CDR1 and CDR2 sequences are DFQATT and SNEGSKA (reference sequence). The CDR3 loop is CSAPKGAGTDTQYF. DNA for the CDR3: TGCAGTGCCCCCAAGGGCGCGGGCACAGATACGCAGTATTTT.

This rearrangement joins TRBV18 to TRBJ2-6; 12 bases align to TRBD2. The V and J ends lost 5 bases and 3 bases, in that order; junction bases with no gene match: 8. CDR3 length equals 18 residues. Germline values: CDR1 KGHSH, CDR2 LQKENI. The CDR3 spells CASSLRLAGDGGANVLTF. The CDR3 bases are TGTGCCAGCTCATTACGACTAGCGGGAGATGGTGGGGCCAACGTCCTGACTTTC.

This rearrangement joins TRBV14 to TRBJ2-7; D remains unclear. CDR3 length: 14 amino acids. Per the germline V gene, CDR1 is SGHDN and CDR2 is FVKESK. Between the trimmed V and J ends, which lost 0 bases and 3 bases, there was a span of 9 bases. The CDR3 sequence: CASSQEGQVYEQYF. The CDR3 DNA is TGTGCCAGCAGCCAAGAAGGGCAGGTCTACGAGCAGTACTTC.

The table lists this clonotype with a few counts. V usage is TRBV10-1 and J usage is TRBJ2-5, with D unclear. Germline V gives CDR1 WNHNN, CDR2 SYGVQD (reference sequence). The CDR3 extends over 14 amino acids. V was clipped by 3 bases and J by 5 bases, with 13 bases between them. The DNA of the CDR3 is TGCGCCAGCAGTGAAAGCCCGTCTATGGAGACCCAGTACTTC. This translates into CASSESPSMETQYF.

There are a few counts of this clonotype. The CDR3 DNA sequence: TGCAGTGCTGGTGACAGGGTACAAGAGACCCAGTACTTC. Amino acid sequence: CSAGDRVQETQYF. The chain combines TRBV20-1 with TRBJ2-5; 7 nucleotides line up with TRBD1. This CDR3 region has 13 residues. With V trimmed by 5 bases and J by 2 bases, 5 bases remained unmatched. Germline V gene lookup returns CDR1 DFQATT and CDR2 SNEGSKA (reference sequence).

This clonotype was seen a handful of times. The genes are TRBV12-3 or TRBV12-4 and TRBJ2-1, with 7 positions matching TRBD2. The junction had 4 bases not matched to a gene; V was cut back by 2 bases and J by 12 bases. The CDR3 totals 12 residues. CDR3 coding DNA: TGTGCCAGCAGTTTATTGGCGGGAGCGCAGTTCTTC. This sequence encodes CASSLLAGAQFF.

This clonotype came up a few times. The CDR3 sequence: CASSPPFQNTEAFF. Here the CDR3 DNA reads TGTGCCAGCTCACCTCCTTTCCAAAACACTGAAGCTTTCTTT. The V and J genes are TRBV18 and TRBJ1-1; D not certain. CDR3 length: 14 amino acids. The V end was cut by 3 bases, the J end by 2 bases, with 10 bases between. Germline V gene lookup returns CDR1 KGHSH and CDR2 LQKENI.

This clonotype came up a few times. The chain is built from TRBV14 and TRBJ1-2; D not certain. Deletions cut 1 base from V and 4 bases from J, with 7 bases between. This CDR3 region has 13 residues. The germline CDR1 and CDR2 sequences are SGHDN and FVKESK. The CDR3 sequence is CASSQGGVYGYTF. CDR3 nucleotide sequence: TGTGCCAGCAGCCAAGGCGGGGTCTATGGCTACACCTTC.

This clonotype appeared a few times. CDR3 region: CASSLGGGEDGYTF. The CDR3 nucleotides are TGCGCCAGCAGCTTGGGAGGGGGCGAAGATGGCTACACCTTC. J is TRBJ1-2 and V is TRBV5-1; TRBD1 aligns across 7 bases. V was clipped by 0 bases and J by 6 bases; unmatched bases: 5. The CDR3 runs to 14 residues. The germline V gene has CDR1 SGHRS and CDR2 YFSETQ. The whole variable domain, remainder taken from reference TRBV5-1 and TRBJ1-2, is KAGVTQTPRYLIKTRGQQVTLSCSPISGHRSVSWYQQTPGQGLQFLFEYFSETQRNKGNFPGRFSGRQFSNSRSEMNVSTLELGDSALYLCASSLGGGEDGYTFGSGTRLTVV.

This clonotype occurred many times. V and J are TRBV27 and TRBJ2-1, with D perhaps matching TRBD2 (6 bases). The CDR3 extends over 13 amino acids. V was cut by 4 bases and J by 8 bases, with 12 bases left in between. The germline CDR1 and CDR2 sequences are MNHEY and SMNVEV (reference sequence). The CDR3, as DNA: TGTGCCAGCAGTTCATGGAGGGCCGATGAGCAGTTCTTC. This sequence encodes CASSSWRADEQFF.

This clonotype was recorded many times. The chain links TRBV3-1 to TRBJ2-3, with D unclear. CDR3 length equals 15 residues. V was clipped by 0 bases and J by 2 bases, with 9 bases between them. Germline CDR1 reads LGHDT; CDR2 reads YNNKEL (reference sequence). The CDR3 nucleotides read TGTGCCAGCAGCCAAGATAGGCAGGCCACAGATACGCAGTATTTT. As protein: CASSQDRQATDTQYF.

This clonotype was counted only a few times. The CDR3 nucleotides read TGTGCCAGCAGAGAAACAGGGGGCGATACCGGGGAGCTGTTTTTT. Protein product: CASRETGGDTGELFF. The chain employs TRBV12-3 or TRBV12-4 and TRBJ2-2; 9 bases are shared with TRBD1. The CDR3 length is 15 residues. The V and J ends lost 6 bases and 5 bases, in that order; junction bases with no gene match: 7.

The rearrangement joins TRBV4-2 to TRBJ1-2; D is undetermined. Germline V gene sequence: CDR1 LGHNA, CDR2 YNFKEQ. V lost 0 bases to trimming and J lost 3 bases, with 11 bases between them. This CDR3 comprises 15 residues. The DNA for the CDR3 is TGTGCCAGCAGCCAAGACAGTCGGCCGGACTATGGCTACACCTTC. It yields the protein CASSQDSRPDYGYTF.

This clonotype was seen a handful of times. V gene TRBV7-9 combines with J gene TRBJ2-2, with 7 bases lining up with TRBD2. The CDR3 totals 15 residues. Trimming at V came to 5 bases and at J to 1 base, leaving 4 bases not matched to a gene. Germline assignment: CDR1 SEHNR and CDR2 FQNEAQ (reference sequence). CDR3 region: CASSQAGLNTGELFF. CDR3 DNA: TGTGCCAGCAGCCAAGCGGGACTGAACACCGGGGAGCTGTTTTTT. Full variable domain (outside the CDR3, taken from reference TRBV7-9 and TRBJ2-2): DTGVSQNPRHKITKRGQNVTFRCDPISEHNRLYWYRQTLGQGPEFLTYFQNEAQLEKSRLLSDRFSAERPKGSFSTLEIQRTEQGDSAMYLCASSQAGLNTGELFFGEGSRLTVL.

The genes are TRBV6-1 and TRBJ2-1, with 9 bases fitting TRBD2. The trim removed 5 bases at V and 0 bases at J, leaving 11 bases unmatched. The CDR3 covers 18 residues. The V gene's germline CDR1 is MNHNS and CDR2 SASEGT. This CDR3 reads CASSPLAGPESSYNEQFF. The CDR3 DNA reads TGTGCCAGCAGTCCGCTAGCGGGGCCAGAAAGCTCCTACAATGAGCAGTTCTTC.

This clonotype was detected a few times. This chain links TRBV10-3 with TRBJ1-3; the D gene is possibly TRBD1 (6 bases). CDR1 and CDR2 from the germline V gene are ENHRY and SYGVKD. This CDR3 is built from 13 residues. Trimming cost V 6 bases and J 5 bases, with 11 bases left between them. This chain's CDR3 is CAISGTSRNTIYF. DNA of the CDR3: TGTGCCATCAGCGGGACATCTAGAAACACCATATATTTT.

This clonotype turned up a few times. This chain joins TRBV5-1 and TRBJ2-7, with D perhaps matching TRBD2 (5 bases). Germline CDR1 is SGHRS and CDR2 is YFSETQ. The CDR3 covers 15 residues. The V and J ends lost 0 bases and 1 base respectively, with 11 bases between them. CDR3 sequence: CASSLGGSASYEQYF. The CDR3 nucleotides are TGCGCCAGCAGCTTGGGGGGTAGCGCTTCCTACGAGCAGTACTTC.

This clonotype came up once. The CDR3 bases are TGCGCCAGCAAACTGGTGGGCTCCGGGGAGCTGTTTTTT. It yields the protein CASKLVGSGELFF. This chain joins TRBV5-1 and TRBJ2-2; D gene uncertain. Trimming removed 6 bases from V and 6 bases from J, with 12 bases in between. Germline V gene lookup returns CDR1 SGHRS and CDR2 YFSETQ. The CDR3 runs to 13 residues.